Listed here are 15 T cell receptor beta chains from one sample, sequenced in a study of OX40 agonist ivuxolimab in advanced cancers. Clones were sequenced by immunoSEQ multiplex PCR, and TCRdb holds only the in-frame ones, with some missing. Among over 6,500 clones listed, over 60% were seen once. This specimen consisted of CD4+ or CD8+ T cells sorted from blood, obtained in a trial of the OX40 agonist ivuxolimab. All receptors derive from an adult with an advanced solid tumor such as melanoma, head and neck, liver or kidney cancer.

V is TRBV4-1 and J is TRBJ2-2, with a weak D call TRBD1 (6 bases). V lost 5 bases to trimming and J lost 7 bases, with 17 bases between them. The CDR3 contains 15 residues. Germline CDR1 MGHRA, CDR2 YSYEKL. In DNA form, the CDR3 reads TGCGCCAGCAGCTGGGGCAGGGGATTCGTCGGGGAGCTGTTTTTT. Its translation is CASSWGRGFVGELFF.

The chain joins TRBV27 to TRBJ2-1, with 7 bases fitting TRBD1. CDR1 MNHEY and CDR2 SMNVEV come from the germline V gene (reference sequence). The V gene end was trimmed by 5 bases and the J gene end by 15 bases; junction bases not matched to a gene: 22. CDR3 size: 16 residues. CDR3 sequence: CASSPWGTDRSMSRFF. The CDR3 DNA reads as TGTGCCAGCAGTCCCTGGGGGACAGACAGATCCATGAGTCGGTTCTTC.

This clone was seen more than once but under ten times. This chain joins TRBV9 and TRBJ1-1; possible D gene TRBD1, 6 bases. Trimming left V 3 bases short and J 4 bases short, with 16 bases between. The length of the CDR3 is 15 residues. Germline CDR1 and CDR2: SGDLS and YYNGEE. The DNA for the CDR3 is TGTGCCAGCAGCGAGGGGCCGGGGGCGATCACTGAAGCTTTCTTT. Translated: CASSEGPGAITEAFF.

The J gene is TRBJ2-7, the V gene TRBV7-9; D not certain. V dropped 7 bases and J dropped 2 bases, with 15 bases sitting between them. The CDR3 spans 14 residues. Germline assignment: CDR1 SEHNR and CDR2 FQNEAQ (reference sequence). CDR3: CASTKVGRPYEQYF. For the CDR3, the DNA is TGTGCCAGCACAAAAGTGGGTAGACCCTACGAGCAGTACTTC.

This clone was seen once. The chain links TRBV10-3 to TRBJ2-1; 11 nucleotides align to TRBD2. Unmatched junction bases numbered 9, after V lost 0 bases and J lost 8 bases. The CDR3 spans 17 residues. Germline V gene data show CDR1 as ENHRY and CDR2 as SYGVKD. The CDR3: CAISESFTSGSNYEQFF. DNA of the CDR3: TGTGCCATCAGTGAGTCCTTCACTAGCGGGAGTAACTATGAGCAGTTCTTC.

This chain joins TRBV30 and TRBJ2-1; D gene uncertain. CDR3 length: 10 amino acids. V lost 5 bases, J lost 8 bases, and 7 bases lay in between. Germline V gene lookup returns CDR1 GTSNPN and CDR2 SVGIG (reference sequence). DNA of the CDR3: TGTGCCTGGGCCGGATATGAGCAGTTCTTC. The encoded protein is CAWAGYEQFF.

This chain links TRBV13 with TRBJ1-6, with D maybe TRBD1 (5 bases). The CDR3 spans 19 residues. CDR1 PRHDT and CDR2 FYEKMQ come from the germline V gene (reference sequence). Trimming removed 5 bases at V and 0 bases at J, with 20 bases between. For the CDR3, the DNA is TGTGCCAGCAGCCAGACCGCCGGGACTTCTAGCTCCTATAATTCACCCCTCCACTTT. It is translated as CASSQTAGTSSSYNSPLHF. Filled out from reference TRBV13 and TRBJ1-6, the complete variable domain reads AAGVIQSPRHLIKEKRETATLKCYPIPRHDTVYWYQQGPGQDPQFLISFYEKMQSDKGSIPDRFSAQQFSDYHSELNMSSLELGDSALYFCASSQTAGTSSSYNSPLHFGNGTRLTVT.

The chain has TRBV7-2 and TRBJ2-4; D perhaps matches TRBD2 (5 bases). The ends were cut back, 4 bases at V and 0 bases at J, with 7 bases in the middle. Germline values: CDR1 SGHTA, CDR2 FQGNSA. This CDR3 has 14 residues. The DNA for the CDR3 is TGTGCCAGCAGCTCCCGGGAAGCCAAAAACATTCAGTACTTC. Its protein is CASSSREAKNIQYF.

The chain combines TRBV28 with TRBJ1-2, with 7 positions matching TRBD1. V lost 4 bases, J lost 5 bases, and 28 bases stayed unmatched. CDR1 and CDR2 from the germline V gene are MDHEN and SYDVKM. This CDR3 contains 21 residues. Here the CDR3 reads CASSSSIQSLSNRDSLYGYTF. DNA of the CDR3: TGTGCCAGCAGTTCTTCAATTCAATCCCTAAGTAACAGGGACAGTCTTTATGGCTACACCTTC.

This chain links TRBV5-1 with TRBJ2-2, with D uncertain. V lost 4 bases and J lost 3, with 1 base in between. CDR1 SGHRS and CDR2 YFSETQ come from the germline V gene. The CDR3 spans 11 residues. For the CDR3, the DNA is TGCGCCAGCAGCGACACCGGGGAGCTGTTTTTT. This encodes CASSDTGELFF.

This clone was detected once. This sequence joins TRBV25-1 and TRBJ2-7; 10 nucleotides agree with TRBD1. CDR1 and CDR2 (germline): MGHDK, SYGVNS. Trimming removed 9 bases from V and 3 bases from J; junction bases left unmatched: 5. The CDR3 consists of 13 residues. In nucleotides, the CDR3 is TGTGCCAGTACCGGGACAGGGGACTACGAGCAGTACTTC. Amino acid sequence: CASTGTGDYEQYF.

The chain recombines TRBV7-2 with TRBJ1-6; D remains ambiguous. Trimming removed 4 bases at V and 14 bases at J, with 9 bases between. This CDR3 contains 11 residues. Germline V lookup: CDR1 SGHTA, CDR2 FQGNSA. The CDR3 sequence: CASSSGLALHF. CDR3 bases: TGTGCCAGCAGCTCGGGGTTGGCCCTCCACTTT.

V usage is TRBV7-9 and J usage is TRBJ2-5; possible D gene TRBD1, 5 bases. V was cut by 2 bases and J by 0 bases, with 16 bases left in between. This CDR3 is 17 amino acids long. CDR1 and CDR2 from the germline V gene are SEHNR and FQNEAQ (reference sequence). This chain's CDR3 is CASSLRGRPMDQETQYF. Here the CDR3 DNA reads TGTGCCAGCAGCTTAAGGGGTAGGCCTATGGACCAAGAGACCCAGTACTTC.

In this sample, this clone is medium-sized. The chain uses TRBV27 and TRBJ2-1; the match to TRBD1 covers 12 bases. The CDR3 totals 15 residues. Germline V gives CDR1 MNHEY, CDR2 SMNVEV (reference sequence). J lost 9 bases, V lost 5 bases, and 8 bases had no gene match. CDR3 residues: CASSLWGQGAVEQFF. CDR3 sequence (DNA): TGTGCCAGCAGTCTATGGGGACAGGGGGCAGTTGAGCAGTTCTTC.

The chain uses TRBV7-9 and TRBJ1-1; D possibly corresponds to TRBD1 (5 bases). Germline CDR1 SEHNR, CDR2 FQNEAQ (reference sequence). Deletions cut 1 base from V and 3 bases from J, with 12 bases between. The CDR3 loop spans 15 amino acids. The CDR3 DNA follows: TGTGCCAGCAGCTTAGTCGGGGGGGTGGACACTGAAGCTTTCTTT. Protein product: CASSLVGGVDTEAFF.